Included here is one TCR beta chain sequence, with context. What it recognizes is unknown. The germline CDR1 and CDR2 sequences are LNHDA and SQIVND (reference sequence). The CDR3 runs to 15 residues. The V segment lost 6 bases and the J segment 7 bases; nucleotides outside the gene matches: 11. The data were taken from a study of chemoradiotherapy in HPV16-positive cancers. Study background: Functional T-cell assays on a couple of HPV16-positive patients' cells defined candidate HPV-specific clones and common TCR motifs. Study conclusions and caveats: Candidate HPV-specific clones and E7-related TCR motifs grew in tumor during treatment. HPV-specific T cells were functionally defined from only a couple of HPV16-positive patients.

Generated by immunoSEQ multiplex PCR, the TCRdb table keeps only in-frame clones and is missing some. The profile shows more than 7,000 clones, about two thirds of them singletons. V gene TRBV19 combines with J gene TRBJ1-5; 8 bases map to TRBD1. Collection of the sample occurred from a patient who underwent chemoradiotherapy. The clonotype comes from a human donor with HPV-associated anogenital cancer. The CDR3 DNA follows: TGTGCCAGTAGAAGGACAGGGCTTGACGGCCAGCCCCAGCATTTT. This gives the protein CASRRTGLDGQPQHF.